The source of this T cell receptor (beta chain) is a study of blood T cells in healthy people across ages. Together with a sample-barcoded 5' primer, a J-beta primer mix was included in a second PCR lasting about 6 to 12 cycles. The template-switch adaptor, which had 12 random nucleotides, put a tag on each cDNA molecule. Each CDR3 protein gets one entry after TCRdb re-called the 5' RACE reads with MiXCR. This table has roughly 800,000 distinct CDR3 sequences, roughly 34% appearing once. The CDR3 runs 15 residues. The V end lost 0 bases, the J end lost 0 bases, and 8 bases lay between the germline ends. The germline gives CDR1 LNHNV, CDR2 YYDKDF (reference sequence). Study-wide findings and caveats: PBMCs were not sorted, which prevented a conclusive comparison of naive versus antigen-experienced cells. Both naive CD4+ cell counts and diversity were greater in long-lived donors than in aged donors.

This clonotype was counted at least ten times. As yet, its antigen is unknown. Sequenced: blood. V usage is TRBV15 and J usage is TRBJ1-1, with D possibly being TRBD1 (6 bases). The clonotype originates from a man aged 18 to 30 in good health. The CDR3 DNA reads as TGTGCCACCAGCAGAGAGACAGGCTTGAACACTGAAGCTTTCTTT. Translated, it gives CATSRETGLNTEAFF.